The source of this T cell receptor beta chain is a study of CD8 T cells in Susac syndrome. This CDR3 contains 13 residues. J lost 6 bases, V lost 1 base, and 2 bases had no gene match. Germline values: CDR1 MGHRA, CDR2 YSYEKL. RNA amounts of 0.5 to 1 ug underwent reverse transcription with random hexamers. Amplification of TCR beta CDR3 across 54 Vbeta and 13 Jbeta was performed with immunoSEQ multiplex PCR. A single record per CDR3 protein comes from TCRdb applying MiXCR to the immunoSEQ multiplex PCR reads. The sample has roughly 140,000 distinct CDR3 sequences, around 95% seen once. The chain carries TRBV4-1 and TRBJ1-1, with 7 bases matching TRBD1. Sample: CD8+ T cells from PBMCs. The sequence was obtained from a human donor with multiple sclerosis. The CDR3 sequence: CASSQGTGPEAFF. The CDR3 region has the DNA TGCGCCAGCAGCCAAGGGACAGGACCTGAAGCTTTCTTT.